This T cell receptor (beta chain) was identified in a study of blood T cell repertoires in COVID-19. Data came from immunoSEQ multiplex PCR; TCRdb stores just in-frame clones and leaves some out. The sample records 350,000 or so clones, approximately 90% being singletons. Recruited during active infection, patients (from Seattle) were subsequently followed longitudinally. V lost 11 bases and J 13 bases, leaving 15 bases between the germline ends. Germline V gene lookup returns CDR1 SNHLY and CDR2 FYNNEI. This CDR3 has 10 residues. Sequenced input: peripheral blood. The receptor was derived from a woman aged 60-75 years with COVID-19, enrolled during active disease. This rearrangement joins TRBV2 to TRBJ2-1, with D possibly matching TRBD1 (6 bases). The CDR3 reads CAWSDRPQFF. In DNA, the CDR3 is TGTGCCTGGTCCGACAGGCCCCAGTTCTTC.